Presented here are 19 T cell receptor beta chains from one specimen sequenced in a study of cytomegalovirus exposure and HLA in healthy donors. The study ran its PCR with 60 Vbeta and 13 Jbeta primers. Only in-frame clones appear in the TCRdb table, and some are missing; sequencing was by immunoSEQ multiplex PCR. The sample lists 140,000 to 150,000 clones, about 80% seen once, with 1.7% in the top ten. Input material: PBMCs. Receptor source: a woman in her 30s in good health and CMV-seronegative.

This rearrangement joins TRBV4-3 to TRBJ1-5; 9 bases agree with TRBD1. CDR3 length: 18 residues. The germline V gene encodes CDR1 LGHNA and CDR2 YSLEER. V gave up 3 bases and J gave up 3 bases; unmatched junction bases: 12. The CDR3 region has the DNA TGCGCCAGCAGCCAGGTACCGTCCCGGGACAGGGACAATCAGCCCCAGCATTTT. It specifies CASSQVPSRDRDNQPQHF.

The J gene is TRBJ2-1, the V gene TRBV11-2, with D tentatively TRBD1 (5 bases). The CDR3 spans 15 residues. Germline V CDR1 and CDR2: SGHAT, FQNNGV. V lost 1 base and J 2 bases, leaving 9 bases between the germline ends. Here the CDR3 DNA reads TGTGCCAGCAGCTTAGGGTCAGGGACCTACAATGAGCAGTTCTTC. It encodes CASSLGSGTYNEQFF.

This chain links TRBV4-2 with TRBJ2-1; D is unclear. Per germline, CDR1 LGHNA and CDR2 YNFKEQ. The V end was cut by 2 bases, the J end by 5 bases, with 10 bases between. This CDR3 region has 14 residues. The CDR3 reads CASSQFPPNNEQFF. CDR3 coding DNA: TGTGCCAGCAGCCAATTCCCCCCAAACAATGAGCAGTTCTTC.

V and J are TRBV28 and TRBJ2-7; D unclear. V shed 6 bases and J shed 3 bases, with 15 bases lying between them. This CDR3 region has 14 residues. Germline V gene lookup returns CDR1 MDHEN and CDR2 SYDVKM. CDR3 amino acids: CASSPVGRYYEQYF. CDR3 nucleotide sequence: TGTGCCAGCAGCCCCGTGGGCAGGTACTACGAGCAGTACTTC.

The chain is built from TRBV4-1 and TRBJ1-2; 10 bases line up with TRBD1. CDR3 size: 20 residues. Losses at the gene ends were 3 bases for V and 4 bases for J; bases not matched to a gene: 20. The germline V gene has CDR1 MGHRA and CDR2 YSYEKL. CDR3: CASSHQTIRQGAAGGYGYTF. The DNA for the CDR3 is TGCGCCAGCAGCCACCAAACTATCCGACAGGGGGCGGCGGGTGGCTATGGCTACACCTTC.

The rearrangement joins TRBV15 to TRBJ2-3; possibly TRBD1 for D (6 bases). CDR3 length: 16 amino acids. The germline V and J ends were trimmed by 3 bases and 0 bases, with 13 bases remaining between them. CDR1 is LNHNV, CDR2 YYDKDF, per germline (reference sequence). The CDR3 protein is CATSSSRTVSTDTQYF. The CDR3 DNA reads as TGTGCCACCAGCAGCTCCAGGACAGTTAGCACAGATACGCAGTATTTT. Based on the CDR3 plus reference TRBV15 and TRBJ2-3, the full variable domain is DAMVIQNPRYQVTQFGKPVTLSCSQTLNHNVMYWYQQKSSQAPKLLFHYYDKDFNNEADTPDNFQSRRPNTSFCFLDIRSPGLGDTAMYLCATSSSRTVSTDTQYFGPGTRLTVL.

V is TRBV5-8 and J is TRBJ1-6, with D tentatively TRBD1 (5 bases). The germline gives CDR1 SGHTS, CDR2 YDEGEE. Trimming took off 7 bases at V and 10 bases at J, with 12 bases between the two ends. The CDR3 is made up of 12 amino acids. The chain's CDR3 is CASGGLESPLHF. The DNA for the CDR3 is TGTGCCAGCGGGGGACTGGAATCACCCCTCCACTTT.

The V call is TRBV19, the J call TRBJ2-2, with 8 bases fitting TRBD1. The CDR3 contains 15 residues. Losses at the gene ends were 6 bases for V and 6 bases for J; bases not matched to a gene: 9. Germline lookup yields CDR1 LNHDA and CDR2 SQIVND (reference sequence). CDR3 coding DNA: TGTGCCAGTAGCCTGGACAGGGCCAGATCCGGGGAGCTGTTTTTT. Translation: CASSLDRARSGELFF.

The chain combines TRBV6-1 with TRBJ2-2; 9 bases agree with TRBD1. From germline, CDR1 is MNHNS and CDR2 SASEGT. The CDR3 is 15 residues long. The junction had 7 bases not matched to a gene; V was cut back by 6 bases and J by 5 bases. The CDR3 region has the DNA TGTGCCAGCAGACGGACAGGGGAAGGGACCGGGGAGCTGTTTTTT. This gives the protein CASRRTGEGTGELFF.

The chain recombines TRBV5-1 with TRBJ2-7; 9 bases agree with TRBD1. V dropped 4 bases and J dropped 3; count of bases not matched to a gene: 11. The CDR3 is made up of 16 amino acids. The V gene's germline CDR1 is SGHRS and CDR2 YFSETQ. The CDR3 coding sequence is TGCGCCAGCAGCGTGGGGCCGGGACAGGGATACTACGAGCAGTACTTC. This sequence encodes CASSVGPGQGYYEQYF.

This clone was seen only once. V usage is TRBV6-5 and J usage is TRBJ1-3; D is unresolved. Trimming stripped 9 bases from V and 2 bases from J, with 11 bases between. Germline V lookup: CDR1 MNHEY, CDR2 SVGAGI. CDR3 length: 13 amino acids. The CDR3 DNA follows: TGTGCCAGTGGGGAGTCTGCTGGAAACACCATATATTTT. It encodes CASGESAGNTIYF.

The chain couples TRBV6-5 to TRBJ1-1; D not certain. CDR3 length: 13 amino acids. Germline V gives CDR1 MNHEY, CDR2 SVGAGI. Trimming removed 8 bases from V and 1 base from J, with 11 bases in between. The CDR3, as DNA: TGTGCCAGCGCCCAGACTCGGAACACTGAAGCTTTCTTT. Translating gives CASAQTRNTEAFF.

This clone was observed a few times. This chain's CDR3 is CAWSVSGGFAEAFF. Here the CDR3 DNA reads TGTGCCTGGAGTGTATCAGGGGGTTTTGCTGAAGCTTTCTTT. The V and J genes are TRBV30 and TRBJ1-1; 7 nucleotides agree with TRBD1. Per germline, CDR1 GTSNPN and CDR2 SVGIG (reference sequence). The CDR3 runs 14 residues. Unmatched junction bases numbered 7, after V lost 0 bases and J lost 6 bases.

The chain joins TRBV6-5 to TRBJ1-5; D gene ambiguous. Looked up from germline, CDR1 is MNHEY and CDR2 is SVGAGI. CDR3 length: 15 residues. Trimming removed 5 bases from V and 2 bases from J, with 13 bases in between. CDR3 loop: CASSRRVGGNQPQHF. DNA for the CDR3: TGTGCCAGCAGTAGGCGGGTTGGAGGCAATCAGCCCCAGCATTTT.

The chain joins TRBV19 to TRBJ2-5, with a weak D call TRBD1 (6 bases). Trimming took 1 base from V and 3 from J, leaving 12 bases between them. CDR1 is LNHDA and CDR2 is SQIVND in the germline V gene (reference sequence). CDR3 size: 15 residues. CDR3 nucleotides: TGTGCCAGTAGTATAGGACAGGCGCCAAAAGAGACCCAGTACTTC. Encoded protein: CASSIGQAPKETQYF.

The table lists this clone with a count of one. The chain has TRBV29-1 and TRBJ2-2; TRBD2 matches 8 bases. V lost 3 bases and J lost 0; bases outside the gene matches: 9. The CDR3 runs to 17 residues. Germline loops: CDR1 SQVTM, CDR2 ANQGSEA. The CDR3: CSVEFYSGGPNTGELFF. The CDR3 DNA is TGCAGCGTTGAGTTCTACAGCGGGGGCCCGAACACCGGGGAGCTGTTTTTT.

The table lists this clone with a few counts. CDR3: CASSPRLGGATEAFF. In DNA, the CDR3 is TGTGCCAGCAGTCCCCGGCTGGGCGGGGCCACTGAAGCTTTCTTT. V usage is TRBV2 and J usage is TRBJ1-1, with TRBD1 as a possible D gene (5 bases). CDR3 length: 15 residues. Germline V gene data show CDR1 as SNHLY and CDR2 as FYNNEI. Trimming took 5 bases from V and 4 from J, leaving 17 bases between them.

The CDR3 region has the DNA TGTGCCAGTAGTATCTCGGTGGGGGGGCGAGACTATGGCTACACCTTC. Amino acid sequence: CASSISVGGRDYGYTF. The chain links TRBV19 to TRBJ1-2; D may be TRBD1 (6 bases). Looked up from germline, CDR1 is LNHDA and CDR2 is SQIVND (reference sequence). Trimming pared 3 bases from V and 3 bases from J, leaving 17 bases between. This CDR3 has 16 residues.

This clone was detected once. The rearrangement uses TRBV5-1 and TRBJ1-1, with D hard to call. The CDR3 length is 14 residues. V was shortened by 0 bases and J by 7 bases, with 13 bases between the two germline ends. Germline values: CDR1 SGHRS, CDR2 YFSETQ. The CDR3 sequence: CASSLGRSSVEAFF. Here the CDR3 DNA reads TGCGCCAGCAGCTTGGGTCGGAGTTCGGTTGAAGCTTTCTTT.